The 25 T cell receptor beta chains given below trace back to one sample, sequenced in a study of tissue T cells after allogeneic stem cell transplantation. Generated by immunoSEQ multiplex PCR, the TCRdb table keeps only in-frame clones and is missing some. The sample yields approximately 810 clones, about 40% seen once. Sequences were derived from transverse colon tissue, sampled at autopsy. The source is a female patient aged 35 to 75 with steroid-refractory graft-versus-host disease after an allogeneic stem cell transplant. Some T cells may arise from the graft donor.

CDR3 residues: CSAIDRVGDNEKLFF. The CDR3 DNA reads as TGCAGTGCTATTGACAGGGTGGGGGATAATGAAAAACTGTTTTTT. This chain uses TRBV20-1 with TRBJ1-4; 7 bases line up with TRBD1. The CDR3 is made up of 15 amino acids. With 4 bases clipped from V and 4 bases from J, the junction kept 9 bases outside the gene matches. Germline CDR1 DFQATT, CDR2 SNEGSKA (reference sequence).

By frequency in the sample, this clone is large. The chain employs TRBV12-3 or TRBV12-4 and TRBJ1-1, with D unclear. V gave up 1 base and J gave up 2 bases, with 5 bases separating them. The CDR3 length is 13 residues. This chain's CDR3 is CASSLGGNTEAFF. CDR3 nucleotides: TGTGCCAGCAGTTTAGGAGGTAACACTGAAGCTTTCTTT.

This clone counts as large. The chain recombines TRBV9 with TRBJ2-7, with D tentatively TRBD2 (6 bases). This CDR3 region has 16 residues. Trimming cost V 0 bases and J 1 base, with 14 bases left between them. Germline CDR1 is SGDLS and CDR2 is YYNGEE. This chain's CDR3 is CASSVGGSGPSYEQYF. The CDR3 DNA reads as TGTGCCAGCAGCGTAGGAGGAAGCGGGCCTTCCTACGAGCAGTACTTC.

The chain combines TRBV5-5 with TRBJ2-7, with 9 bases matching TRBD2. The CDR3 length is 15 residues. Germline CDR1 and CDR2: SGHKS and YYEKEE (reference sequence). The V segment lost 0 bases and the J segment 3 bases; nucleotides outside the gene matches: 4. CDR3 sequence: CASSLGLAGVYEQYF. CDR3 bases: TGTGCCAGCAGCTTGGGGTTAGCGGGAGTCTACGAGCAGTACTTC.

By share of the sample, this clone is medium-sized (0.01 to 0.1%). The DNA of the CDR3 is TGTGCCAGCAGTTTCGGGACTAGCGGGACCCGGGGGCTGTTTTTT. This gives the protein CASSFGTSGTRGLFF. The chain combines TRBV6-5 with TRBJ2-2, with TRBD2 matching 13 bases. J gave up 13 bases and V 4 bases, and 9 bases lay outside the gene matches. Germline-derived CDR1 and CDR2 are MNHEY and SVGAGI. The CDR3 loop spans 15 amino acids.

The chain has TRBV4-1 and TRBJ2-1; TRBD1 agrees at 9 bases. CDR1 and CDR2 from the germline V gene are MGHRA and YSYEKL. Trimming at V came to 2 bases and at J to 7 bases, leaving 9 bases not matched to a gene. The CDR3 loop spans 16 amino acids. CDR3 coding DNA: TGCGCCAGCAGCCAACTTGGACAGGGGTTCAAGAATGAGCAGTTCTTC. This sequence encodes CASSQLGQGFKNEQFF.

This clone is medium-sized within its sample. The chain employs TRBV6-5 and TRBJ1-6, with 7 nucleotides matching TRBD1. The CDR3 consists of 15 residues. V lost 6 bases, J lost 9 bases, and 11 bases stayed unmatched. Germline values: CDR1 MNHEY, CDR2 SVGAGI. The CDR3 sequence is CASRMTGSVSSPLHF. Written as DNA, the CDR3 is TGTGCCAGCAGGATGACAGGGTCGGTTAGTTCACCCCTCCACTTT.

This chain connects TRBV27 to TRBJ2-3, with D unresolved. V shed 10 bases and J shed 5 bases, with 19 bases lying between them. Germline-derived CDR1 and CDR2 are MNHEY and SMNVEV (reference sequence). CDR3 size: 14 residues. CDR3 region: CATALLGTEDTQYF. CDR3 sequence (DNA): TGTGCCACCGCGTTGCTGGGCACAGAAGATACGCAGTATTTT.

J is TRBJ2-7 and V is TRBV19, with 10 bases aligning to TRBD2. Trimming removed 5 bases from V and 6 bases from J; junction bases left unmatched: 10. Germline loops: CDR1 LNHDA, CDR2 SQIVND (reference sequence). The CDR3 is 15 residues long. Here the CDR3 DNA reads TGTGCCAGTAGTCCAGGACTAGCGGCCCTCTCCGAGCAGTACTTC. Translation gives CASSPGLAALSEQYF.

V gene TRBV7-9 combines with J gene TRBJ2-1, with 11 nucleotides matching TRBD2. CDR1 and CDR2 (germline): SEHNR, FQNEAQ (reference sequence). J gave up 5 bases and V 1 base, and 1 base lay outside the gene matches. The CDR3 consists of 15 residues. DNA of the CDR3: TGTGCCAGCAGCTTAGAACTAGCGGGGGACAATGAGCAGTTCTTC. It translates to CASSLELAGDNEQFF.

The chain combines TRBV20-1 with TRBJ2-7, with no clear D. Looked up from germline, CDR1 is DFQATT and CDR2 is SNEGSKA (reference sequence). Trimming took 5 bases from V and 3 from J, leaving 5 bases between them. The CDR3 has 10 amino acids. The DNA for the CDR3 is TGCAGTGCTTTTCACTACGAGCAGTACTTC. Its protein product is CSAFHYEQYF.

This clone was found a few times. The chain is built from TRBV7-9 and TRBJ2-2, with 10 nucleotides matching TRBD1. Losses at the gene ends were 6 bases for V and 4 bases for J; bases not matched to a gene: 8. Germline V lookup: CDR1 SEHNR, CDR2 FQNEAQ (reference sequence). This CDR3 is 16 amino acids long. The CDR3 here is CASRFTGTGATGELFF. The DNA of the CDR3 is TGTGCCAGCAGGTTTACCGGGACAGGGGCCACCGGGGAGCTGTTTTTT.

This chain links TRBV11-2 with TRBJ2-4; D not resolved. The CDR3 length is 12 residues. Germline CDR1 reads SGHAT; CDR2 reads FQNNGV. Trimming took 1 base from V and 6 from J, leaving 4 bases between them. CDR3: CASSLVGNIQYF. The CDR3 DNA sequence: TGTGCCAGCAGCTTAGTAGGAAACATTCAGTACTTC.

This clone was seen more than once but under ten times. V gene TRBV9 combines with J gene TRBJ2-5; a weak D match, TRBD2 (6 bases). V lost 0 bases and J 4 bases, leaving 13 bases between the germline ends. The germline V gene encodes CDR1 SGDLS and CDR2 YYNGEE. CDR3 length: 15 amino acids. The CDR3 loop is CASSVGGAQGETQYF. For the CDR3, the DNA is TGTGCCAGCAGCGTAGGCGGGGCCCAGGGAGAGACCCAGTACTTC.

This clone has only a few counts. The chain links TRBV27 to TRBJ1-2; perhaps TRBD1 as D (6 bases). V lost 4 bases, J lost 4 bases, and 13 bases lay in between. CDR1 is MNHEY and CDR2 is SMNVEV in the germline V gene (reference sequence). This CDR3 is built from 14 residues. CDR3 protein: CASSSQGPGYGYTF. CDR3 in DNA: TGTGCCAGCAGTTCCCAGGGGCCGGGCTATGGCTACACCTTC.

This clone is large by share. The chain employs TRBV7-9 and TRBJ2-7, with D possibly matching TRBD1 (5 bases). In germline, CDR1 is SEHNR, CDR2 FQNEAQ (reference sequence). Deletions cut 7 bases from V and 6 bases from J, with 13 bases between. This CDR3 region has 12 residues. The CDR3 DNA is TGTGCCAGCACTCGAACTCAGGGCGAGCAGTACTTC. Protein: CASTRTQGEQYF.

The CDR3 bases are TGTGCCAGTAGTATTCTGGGCACAACCTCAGGCTACACCTTC. This codes for CASSILGTTSGYTF. The chain recombines TRBV19 with TRBJ1-2; D is unclear. Germline V CDR1 and CDR2: LNHDA, SQIVND (reference sequence). V dropped 3 bases and J dropped 8 bases, with 16 bases sitting between them. The CDR3 loop spans 14 amino acids. Looking up the rest from reference TRBV19 and TRBJ1-2 gives the full variable domain: DGGITQSPKYLFRKEGQNVTLSCEQNLNHDAMYWYRQDPGQGLRLIYYSQIVNDFQKGDIAEGYSVSREKKESFPLTVTSAQKNPTAFYLCASSILGTTSGYTFGSGTRLTVV.

CDR3 sequence: CASSELGRPYNEQFF. In nucleotides, the CDR3 is TGTGCCAGCAGTGAACTCGGGAGACCCTACAATGAGCAGTTCTTC. The chain employs TRBV6-1 and TRBJ2-1, with a weak D call TRBD2 (6 bases). Trimming removed 2 bases from V and 2 bases from J, with 10 bases in between. This CDR3 region has 15 residues. Germline V gives CDR1 MNHNS, CDR2 SASEGT.

The rearrangement links TRBV5-5 to TRBJ2-2; D uncertain. Germline CDR1 is SGHKS and CDR2 is YYEKEE (reference sequence). The CDR3 is 15 amino acids. Trimming shortened V by 1 base and J by 3 bases, and 10 bases separated the two germline ends. The CDR3 loop is CASSLFQAYTGELFF. CDR3 DNA: TGTGCCAGCAGCTTGTTCCAGGCGTACACCGGGGAGCTGTTTTTT.

The V and J genes are TRBV6-5 and TRBJ2-3; D possibly matches TRBD1 or TRBD2 (6 bases each). V lost 6 bases to trimming and J lost 2 bases, with 12 bases between them. Germline V gene data show CDR1 as MNHEY and CDR2 as SVGAGI. The CDR3 contains 14 residues. In DNA form, the CDR3 reads TGTGCCAGCAGGTCCTGGGGGGCCACAGATACGCAGTATTTT. It translates to CASRSWGATDTQYF.

V usage is TRBV19 and J usage is TRBJ2-7; possible D gene TRBD1, 7 bases. Germline assignment: CDR1 LNHDA and CDR2 SQIVND (reference sequence). The CDR3 length is 14 residues. V gave up 4 bases and J gave up 4 bases, with 14 bases separating them. The CDR3 nucleotides are TGTGCCAGTAGTACCCGCAGGGGGGAATACGAGCAGTACTTC. This translates into CASSTRRGEYEQYF.

This clone is hyperexpanded (1% or more) within its sample. This rearrangement joins TRBV4-1 to TRBJ1-1; D is ambiguous. The CDR3 extends over 13 amino acids. V was trimmed by 1 base and J by 11 bases, leaving 14 bases between them. Germline V gene data show CDR1 as MGHRA and CDR2 as YSYEKL. The CDR3 sequence is CASSQGRSYEAFF. In nucleotides, the CDR3 is TGCGCCAGCAGCCAAGGCCGGTCCTACGAGGCTTTCTTT.

Relative to its sample, this clone is large. This chain joins TRBV4-2 and TRBJ1-1; D remains unclear. This CDR3 contains 18 residues. The germline V and J ends were trimmed by 2 bases and 3 bases, with 22 bases remaining between them. Germline CDR1 is LGHNA and CDR2 is YNFKEQ. Here the CDR3 reads CASSQPLLFTSLDTEAFF. The CDR3 DNA follows: TGTGCCAGCAGCCAACCCCTCCTTTTTACTAGTCTGGACACTGAAGCTTTCTTT.

This chain uses TRBV7-2 with TRBJ2-7; 8 bases match TRBD2. This CDR3 is built from 16 residues. Germline-derived CDR1 and CDR2 are SGHTA and FQGNSA. J gave up 0 bases and V 7 bases, and 11 bases lay outside the gene matches. DNA for the CDR3: TGTGCCAGCACCCCAAGGGCTAGCGGGTTCTCCTACGAGCAGTACTTC. The encoded protein is CASTPRASGFSYEQYF.

V usage is TRBV6-4 and J usage is TRBJ2-3; D unresolved. The CDR3 is 13 amino acids. The germline V gene has CDR1 MRHNA and CDR2 SNTAGT. V dropped 7 bases and J dropped 5 bases, with 13 bases sitting between them. The CDR3 nucleotides read TGTGCCAGCAAACAGCCAGGTGGAGATACGCAGTATTTT. Translation gives CASKQPGGDTQYF.